This TCR beta chain was documented in a study of cytomegalovirus exposure and HLA in healthy donors. Findings and caveats of the study: The dataset shows that most TCR sequences were rare, while some public TCRs occurred in many donors.

Concerning this clone itself: The target antigen is unknown.

13 Jbeta primers and 60 Vbeta primers were used for the PCR. The assay was immunoSEQ multiplex PCR, and TCRdb's table has in-frame clones only and misses some. The sample lists just under 250,000 clones, 82% occurring once. Germline CDR1 is SGHDT and CDR2 is YYEEEE. The CDR3 has 17 residues. The ends were cut back, 0 bases at V and 3 bases at J, with 18 bases in the middle. Sequencing was carried out using PBMCs. This sequence was found in a woman aged 35 to 49 in good health and CMV-seropositive. V is TRBV5-6 and J is TRBJ1-1; D might be TRBD1 (5 bases). CDR3 sequence: CASSLATGDWGYTEAFF. CDR3 bases: TGTGCCAGCAGCTTGGCCACGGGGGATTGGGGTTACACTGAAGCTTTCTTT.